Here is one T cell receptor (beta chain) with its context. This sample was taken from a study of blood T cell repertoires in COVID-19. Study-wide context: Acute and convalescent COVID-19 samples came from the United States, Italy and Spain.

In the authors' workflow: Amplification of reference gene primers provided the estimated nucleated cell counts. Profiled with immunoSEQ multiplex PCR; TCRdb holds only in-frame clones, not every one. The DNA was the basis for D and trimming; V, J and clone size are from that table. In the table there are about 220,000 clones, about nine tenths of which are singletons. CDR3 length equals 18 residues. The V gene's germline CDR1 is KGHSH and CDR2 LQKENI. The ends were cut back, 3 bases at V and 4 bases at J, with 22 bases in the middle. The chain couples TRBV18 to TRBJ2-1; perhaps TRBD1 as D (6 bases). This receptor was identified in a man in his forties or fifties with acute or convalescent COVID-19. The material sequenced was peripheral blood. The CDR3 region is CASSPFLLTTGRYNEQFF. CDR3 sequence (DNA): TGTGCCAGCTCACCGTTTTTGCTTACGACAGGCCGGTACAATGAGCAGTTCTTC.